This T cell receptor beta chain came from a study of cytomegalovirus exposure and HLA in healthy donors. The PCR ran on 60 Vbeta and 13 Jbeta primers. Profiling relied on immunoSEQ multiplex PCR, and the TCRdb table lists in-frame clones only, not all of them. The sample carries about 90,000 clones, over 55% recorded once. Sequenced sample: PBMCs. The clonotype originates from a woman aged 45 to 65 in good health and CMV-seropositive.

CDR3 region: CASTPPDRGEQFF. CDR3 DNA: TGTGCCAGCACCCCCCCTGACAGGGGTGAGCAGTTCTTC. The chain combines TRBV5-4 with TRBJ2-1; 8 positions agree with TRBD1. The trim removed 6 bases at V and 9 bases at J, leaving 8 bases unmatched. The CDR3 has 13 amino acids. Germline V gives CDR1 SGHNT, CDR2 YYREEE (reference sequence).